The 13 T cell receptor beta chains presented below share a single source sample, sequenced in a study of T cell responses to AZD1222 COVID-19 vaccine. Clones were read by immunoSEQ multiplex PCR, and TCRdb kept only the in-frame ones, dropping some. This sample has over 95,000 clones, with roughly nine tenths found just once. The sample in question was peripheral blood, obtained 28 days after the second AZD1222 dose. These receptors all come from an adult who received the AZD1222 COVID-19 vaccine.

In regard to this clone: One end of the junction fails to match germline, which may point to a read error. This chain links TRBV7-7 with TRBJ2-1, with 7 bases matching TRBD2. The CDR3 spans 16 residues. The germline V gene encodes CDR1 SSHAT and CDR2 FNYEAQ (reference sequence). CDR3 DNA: TGTGCTAGCAGCCGGGGAGGGCGGGAGTCGGCCCATGAGCAGTTCTTC. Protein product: CASSRGGRESAHEQFF.

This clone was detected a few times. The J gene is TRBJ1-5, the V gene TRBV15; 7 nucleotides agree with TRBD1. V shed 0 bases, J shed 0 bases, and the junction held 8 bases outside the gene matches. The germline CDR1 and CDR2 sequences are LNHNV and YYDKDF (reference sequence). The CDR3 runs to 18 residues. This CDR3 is CATSRDSNTGDSNQPQHF. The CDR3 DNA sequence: TGTGCCACCAGCAGAGATAGCAATACAGGGGATAGCAATCAGCCCCAGCATTTT.

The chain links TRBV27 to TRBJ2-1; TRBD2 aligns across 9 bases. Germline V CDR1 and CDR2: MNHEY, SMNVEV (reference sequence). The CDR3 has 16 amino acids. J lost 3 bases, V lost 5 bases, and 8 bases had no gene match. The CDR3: CASSRTGTSSYNEQFF. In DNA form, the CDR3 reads TGTGCCAGCAGTCGAACCGGGACTAGCAGCTACAATGAGCAGTTCTTC.

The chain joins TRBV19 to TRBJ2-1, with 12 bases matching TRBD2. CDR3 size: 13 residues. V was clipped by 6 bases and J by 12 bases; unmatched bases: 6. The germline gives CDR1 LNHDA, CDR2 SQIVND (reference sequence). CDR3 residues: CASSSTSGRRQFF. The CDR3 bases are TGTGCCAGTAGCAGCACTAGCGGGAGGAGGCAGTTCTTC.

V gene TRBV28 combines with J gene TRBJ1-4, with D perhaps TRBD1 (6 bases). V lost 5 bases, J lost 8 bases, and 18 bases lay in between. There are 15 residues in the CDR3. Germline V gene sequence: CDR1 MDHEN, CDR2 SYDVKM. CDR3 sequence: CASSPPGGRLEKLFF. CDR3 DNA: TGTGCCAGCAGTCCCCCCGGGGGGCGTTTGGAAAAACTGTTTTTT.

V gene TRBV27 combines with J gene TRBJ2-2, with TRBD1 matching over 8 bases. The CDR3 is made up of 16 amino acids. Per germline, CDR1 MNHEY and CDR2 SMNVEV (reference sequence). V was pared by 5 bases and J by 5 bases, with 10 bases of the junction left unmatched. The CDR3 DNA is TGTGCCAGCAGTGGGCGACAGGGGAGTCCGACCGGGGAGCTGTTTTTT. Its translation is CASSGRQGSPTGELFF.

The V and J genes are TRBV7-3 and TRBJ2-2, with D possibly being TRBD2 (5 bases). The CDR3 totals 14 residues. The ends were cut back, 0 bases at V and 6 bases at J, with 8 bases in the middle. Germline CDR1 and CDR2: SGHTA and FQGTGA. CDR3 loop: CASSLTHGAGELFF. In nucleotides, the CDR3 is TGTGCCAGCAGCTTAACGCACGGGGCCGGGGAGCTGTTTTTT.

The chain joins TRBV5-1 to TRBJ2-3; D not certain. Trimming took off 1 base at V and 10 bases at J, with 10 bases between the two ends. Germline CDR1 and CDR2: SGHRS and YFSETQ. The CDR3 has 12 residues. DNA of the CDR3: TGCGCCAGCAGCTTGCCACCTTTTGCGCAGTATTTT. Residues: CASSLPPFAQYF.

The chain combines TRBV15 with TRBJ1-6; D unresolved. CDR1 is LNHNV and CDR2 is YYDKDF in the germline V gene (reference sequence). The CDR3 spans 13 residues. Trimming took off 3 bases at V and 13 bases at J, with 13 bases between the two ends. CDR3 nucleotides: TGTGCCACCAGCAGTTCGTCCACTAAGCCCCTCCACTTT. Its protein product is CATSSSSTKPLHF.

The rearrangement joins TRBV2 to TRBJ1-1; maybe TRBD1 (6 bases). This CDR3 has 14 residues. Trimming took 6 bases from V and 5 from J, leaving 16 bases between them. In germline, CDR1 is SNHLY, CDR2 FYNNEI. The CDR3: CASRGLTGRTEAFF. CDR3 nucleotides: TGTGCCAGCAGGGGACTCACAGGGAGGACTGAAGCTTTCTTT.

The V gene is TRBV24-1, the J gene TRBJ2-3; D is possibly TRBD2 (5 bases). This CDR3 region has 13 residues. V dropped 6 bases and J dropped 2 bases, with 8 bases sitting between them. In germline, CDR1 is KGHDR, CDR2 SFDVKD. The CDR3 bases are TGTGCCACCAGTTCCGGGAACACAGATACGCAGTATTTT. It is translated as CATSSGNTDTQYF.

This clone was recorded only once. In DNA form, the CDR3 reads TGCGCCAGCAGCCGGGCCTCCTTGCGGGGCACAGATACGCAGTATTTT. It translates to CASSRASLRGTDTQYF. This chain joins TRBV5-1 and TRBJ2-3; the D gene is possibly TRBD2 (5 bases). Germline V gene data show CDR1 as SGHRS and CDR2 as YFSETQ. V lost 4 bases, J lost 1 base, and 16 bases lay in between. This CDR3 contains 16 residues.

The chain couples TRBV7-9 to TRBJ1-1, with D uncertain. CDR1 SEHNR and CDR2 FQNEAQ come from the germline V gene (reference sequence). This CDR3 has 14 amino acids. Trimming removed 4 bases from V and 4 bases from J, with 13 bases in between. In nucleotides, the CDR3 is TGTGCCAGCAGCTCGGCAGGTTGGAGCACTGAAGCTTTCTTT. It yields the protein CASSSAGWSTEAFF.